This T cell receptor (beta chain) originates from a study of cytomegalovirus exposure and HLA in healthy donors. Study-wide results and limits: A later analysis linked around 15,000 TCR beta sequences to HLA alleles at 0.05 false discovery rate. Later on, a genetic analysis was performed. It linked a missense variant in DCLRE1C with V- and J-gene trimming of TCR beta.

V was pared by 4 bases and J by 2 bases, with 12 bases between. The CDR3 runs to 14 residues. CDR1 and CDR2 (germline): LNHDA, SQIVND (reference sequence). On this clone: What it recognizes is unknown.

It was healthy bone marrow donors who served as donors. Primers included in the PCR were 60 Vbeta and 13 Jbeta primers. Only in-frame clones appear in the TCRdb table, and some are missing; sequencing was by immunoSEQ multiplex PCR. The table has approximately 200,000 clones, 81% seen once. This clonotype was sampled from a woman under 30 in good health and CMV-seropositive. Sequencing was carried out using PBMCs. The chain uses TRBV19 and TRBJ2-7, with D possibly matching TRBD1 (6 bases). CDR3 sequence: CASSKQGVPYEQYF. The CDR3 nucleotides read TGTGCCAGTAGTAAACAGGGTGTCCCCTACGAGCAGTACTTC.